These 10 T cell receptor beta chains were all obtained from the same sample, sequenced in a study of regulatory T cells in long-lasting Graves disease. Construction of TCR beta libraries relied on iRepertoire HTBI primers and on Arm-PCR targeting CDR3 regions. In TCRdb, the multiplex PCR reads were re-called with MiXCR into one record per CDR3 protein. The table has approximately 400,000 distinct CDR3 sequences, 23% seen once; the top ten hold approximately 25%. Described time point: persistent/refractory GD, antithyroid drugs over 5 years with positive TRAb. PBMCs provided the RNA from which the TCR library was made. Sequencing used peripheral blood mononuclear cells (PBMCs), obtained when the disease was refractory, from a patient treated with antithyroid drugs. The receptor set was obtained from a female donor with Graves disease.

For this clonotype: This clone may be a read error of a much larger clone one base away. The CDR3 bases are TGCAGTGCCACCGGGACCTCACGAGAGACCCAGTACTTC. Translated: CSATGTSRETQYF. J is TRBJ2-5 and V is TRBV20-1; perhaps D is TRBD1 or TRBD2 (5 bases each). The CDR3 has 13 amino acids. CDR1 and CDR2 from the germline V gene are DFQATT and SNEGSKA (reference sequence). V was trimmed by 6 bases and J by 4 bases, leaving 15 bases between them.

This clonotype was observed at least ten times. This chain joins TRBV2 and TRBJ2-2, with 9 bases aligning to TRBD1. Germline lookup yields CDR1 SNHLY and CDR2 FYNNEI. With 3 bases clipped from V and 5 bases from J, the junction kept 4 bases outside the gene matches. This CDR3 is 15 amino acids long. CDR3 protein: CASSDHGTGTGELFF. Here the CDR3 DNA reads TGTGCCAGCAGTGACCACGGGACAGGGACCGGGGAGCTGTTTTTT. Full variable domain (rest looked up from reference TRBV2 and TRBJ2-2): EPEVTQTPSHQVTQMGQEVILRCVPISNHLYFYWYRQILGQKVEFLVSFYNNEISEKSEIFDDQFSVERPDGSNFTLKIRSTKLEDSAMYFCASSDHGTGTGELFFGEGSRLTVL.

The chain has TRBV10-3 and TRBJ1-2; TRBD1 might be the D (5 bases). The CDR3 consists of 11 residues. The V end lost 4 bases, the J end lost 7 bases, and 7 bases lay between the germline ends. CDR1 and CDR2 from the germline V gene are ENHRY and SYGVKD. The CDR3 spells CAISAGGGYTF. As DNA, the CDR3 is TGTGCCATCAGTGCGGGGGGTGGCTACACCTTC.

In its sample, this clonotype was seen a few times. The CDR3 DNA reads as TGTGCCAGCAGCTTAGTACGAGGTCCGGACTACTCCTACGAGCAGTACTTC. Protein: CASSLVRGPDYSYEQYF. This chain uses TRBV7-2 with TRBJ2-7; the D gene is possibly TRBD2 (6 bases). The CDR3 is made up of 17 amino acids. Trimming took 1 base from V and 0 from J, leaving 16 bases between them. Germline assignment: CDR1 SGHTA and CDR2 FQGNSA. Variable domain in full (rest from reference TRBV7-2 and TRBJ2-7): GAGVSQSPSNKVTEKGKDVELRCDPISGHTALYWYRQSLGQGLEFLIYFQGNSAPDKSGLPSDRFSAERTGGSVSTLTIQRTQQEDSAVYLCASSLVRGPDYSYEQYFGPGTRLTVT.

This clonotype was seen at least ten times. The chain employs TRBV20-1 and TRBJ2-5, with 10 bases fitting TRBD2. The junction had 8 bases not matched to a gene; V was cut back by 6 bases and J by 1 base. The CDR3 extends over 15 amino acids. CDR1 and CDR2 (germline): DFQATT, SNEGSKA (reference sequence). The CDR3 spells CSATSSGSPQETQYF. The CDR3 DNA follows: TGCAGTGCAACATCTAGCGGGAGTCCCCAAGAGACCCAGTACTTC.

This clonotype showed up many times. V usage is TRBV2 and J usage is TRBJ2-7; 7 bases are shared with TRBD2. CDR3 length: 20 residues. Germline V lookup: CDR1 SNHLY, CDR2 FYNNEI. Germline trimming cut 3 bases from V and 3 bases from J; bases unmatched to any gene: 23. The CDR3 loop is CASSDYLGTNRAGVDYEQYF. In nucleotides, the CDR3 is TGTGCCAGCAGTGACTACCTTGGGACTAACCGGGCGGGGGTTGACTACGAGCAGTACTTC.

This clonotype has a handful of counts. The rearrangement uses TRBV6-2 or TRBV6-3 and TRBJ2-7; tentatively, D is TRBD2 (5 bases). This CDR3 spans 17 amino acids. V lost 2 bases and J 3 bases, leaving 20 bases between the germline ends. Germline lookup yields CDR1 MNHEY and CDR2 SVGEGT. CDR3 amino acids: CASSYASGFIASYEQYF. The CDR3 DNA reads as TGTGCCAGCAGTTACGCATCAGGATTTATAGCGAGCTACGAGCAGTACTTC.

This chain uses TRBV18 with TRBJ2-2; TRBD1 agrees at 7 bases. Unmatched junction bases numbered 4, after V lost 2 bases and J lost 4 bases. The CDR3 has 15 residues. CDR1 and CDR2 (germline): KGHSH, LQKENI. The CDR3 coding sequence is TGTGCCAGCTCACCAGCGACAGGGAGCACCGGGGAGCTGTTTTTT. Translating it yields CASSPATGSTGELFF. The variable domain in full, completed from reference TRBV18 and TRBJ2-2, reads NAGVMQNPRHLVRRRGQEARLRCSPMKGHSHVYWYRQLPEEGLKFMVYLQKENIIDESGMPKERFSAEFPKEGPSILRIQQVVRGDSAAYFCASSPATGSTGELFFGEGSRLTVL.

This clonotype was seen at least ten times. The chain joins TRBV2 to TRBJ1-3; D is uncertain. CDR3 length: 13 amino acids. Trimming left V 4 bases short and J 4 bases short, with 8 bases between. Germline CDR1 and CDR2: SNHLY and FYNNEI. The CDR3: CASSVERGNTIYF. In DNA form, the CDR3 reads TGTGCCAGCAGTGTCGAGCGCGGAAACACCATATATTTT.

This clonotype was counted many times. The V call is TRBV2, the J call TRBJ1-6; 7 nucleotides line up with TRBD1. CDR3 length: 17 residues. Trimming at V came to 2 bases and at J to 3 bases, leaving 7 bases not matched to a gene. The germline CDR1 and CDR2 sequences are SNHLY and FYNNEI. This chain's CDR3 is CASSERNRDSYNSPLHF. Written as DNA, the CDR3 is TGTGCCAGCAGTGAACGTAATAGGGACAGCTATAATTCACCCCTCCACTTT. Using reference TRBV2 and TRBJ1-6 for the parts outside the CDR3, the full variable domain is EPEVTQTPSHQVTQMGQEVILRCVPISNHLYFYWYRQILGQKVEFLVSFYNNEISEKSEIFDDQFSVERPDGSNFTLKIRSTKLEDSAMYFCASSERNRDSYNSPLHFGNGTRLTVT.